The 14 T cell receptor beta chains below were found in one sample sequenced in a study of blood T cell repertoires in COVID-19. Measured with immunoSEQ multiplex PCR; TCRdb has only the in-frame clones, and not every one. The table has around 150,000 clones, about 80% seen once; the top ten hold 22%. Sequences were obtained from peripheral blood. These receptors originate from an elderly woman with acute or convalescent COVID-19.

This sequence joins TRBV19 and TRBJ1-2, with a tentative D call TRBD1 (6 bases). Germline CDR1 is LNHDA and CDR2 is SQIVND (reference sequence). V lost 3 bases, J lost 6 bases, and 20 bases lay in between. The CDR3 is 16 residues long. In DNA form, the CDR3 reads TGTGCCAGTAGTATCTATCCCCTGACAGGACAGAATGGCTACACCTTC. Its translation: CASSIYPLTGQNGYTF.

This clone was recorded once. The V call is TRBV6-6, the J call TRBJ1-1, with 9 nucleotides matching TRBD1. The length of the CDR3 is 14 residues. Germline loops: CDR1 MNHNY, CDR2 SVGAGI (reference sequence). J was trimmed by 5 bases and V by 8 bases; bases with no gene match: 9. CDR3 nucleotides: TGTGCCAGCGCTGGGGACAGGGAGGGTACTGAAGCTTTCTTT. It yields the protein CASAGDREGTEAFF.

The J gene is TRBJ1-1, the V gene TRBV30; TRBD1 agrees at 9 bases. The CDR3 totals 17 residues. Germline-derived CDR1 and CDR2 are GTSNPN and SVGIG (reference sequence). V lost 2 bases, J lost 6 bases, and 16 bases stayed unmatched. The CDR3 nucleotides read TGTGCCTGGAGTCTTCAATCCCTCGACAGGGGGGTTTCTGAAGCTTTCTTT. The encoded protein is CAWSLQSLDRGVSEAFF.

This chain links TRBV30 with TRBJ1-2; possible D gene TRBD1, 6 bases. V lost 1 base, J lost 5 bases, and 14 bases lay in between. The CDR3 has 14 residues. Germline CDR1 reads GTSNPN; CDR2 reads SVGIG (reference sequence). CDR3 sequence reads: CAWSAQTGGYGYTF. The CDR3, as DNA: TGTGCCTGGAGTGCTCAGACAGGCGGGTATGGCTACACCTTC.

The chain carries TRBV7-7 and TRBJ2-5, with TRBD1 matching 8 bases. The CDR3 runs to 18 residues. In germline, CDR1 is SSHAT, CDR2 FNYEAQ (reference sequence). Trimming removed 5 bases from V and 5 bases from J; junction bases left unmatched: 19. The CDR3 DNA reads as TGTGCCAGCAGCCAGTGGACAGGGAGGATGTGGGGAGAGGAGACCCAGTACTTC. Amino acids: CASSQWTGRMWGEETQYF.

The chain carries TRBV27 and TRBJ1-4, with a tentative D call TRBD1 (6 bases). CDR1 is MNHEY, CDR2 SMNVEV, per germline (reference sequence). The CDR3 runs to 14 residues. Trimming took 4 bases from V and 13 from J, leaving 19 bases between them. The CDR3: CASSSRTGTYRLFF. Written as DNA, the CDR3 is TGTGCCAGCAGTTCGCGTACCGGGACATACAGACTGTTTTTT.

This clone was seen just once. The CDR3 here is CASIHSGGSTEAFF. DNA for the CDR3: TGTGCCAGCATTCACTCAGGGGGCAGCACTGAAGCTTTCTTT. The chain recombines TRBV6-6 with TRBJ1-1; TRBD1 matches 8 bases. Germline CDR1 MNHNY, CDR2 SVGAGI (reference sequence). This CDR3 contains 14 residues. J lost 4 bases, V lost 7 bases, and 8 bases had no gene match.

The chain combines TRBV18 with TRBJ2-1; 7 positions match TRBD2. The germline V gene has CDR1 KGHSH and CDR2 LQKENI. V lost 0 bases to trimming and J lost 2 bases; unmatched junction nucleotides: 4. The CDR3 is made up of 16 amino acids. CDR3 sequence reads: CASSPPAGAPYNEQFF. The CDR3 coding sequence is TGTGCCAGCTCACCACCGGCGGGAGCCCCCTACAATGAGCAGTTCTTC.

In this sample, this clone turned up once. This chain connects TRBV24-1 to TRBJ1-2; D is unclear. The V end was cut by 8 bases, the J end by 4 bases, with 7 bases between. Germline V CDR1 and CDR2: KGHDR, SFDVKD. This CDR3 is 11 amino acids long. The DNA for the CDR3 is TGTGCCACCATTCTCCGCTATGGCTACACCTTC. This codes for CATILRYGYTF.

The chain couples TRBV6-5 to TRBJ2-1; 8 nucleotides match TRBD1. V was pared by 0 bases and J by 6 bases, with 4 bases of the junction left unmatched. This CDR3 is 15 amino acids long. CDR1 is MNHEY and CDR2 is SVGAGI in the germline V gene. The CDR3 spells CASSYSLGQVNEQFF. DNA for the CDR3: TGTGCCAGCAGTTACTCGTTGGGACAGGTCAATGAGCAGTTCTTC.

The chain has TRBV5-3 and TRBJ2-1; possible D gene TRBD2, 5 bases. TRBV5-3 is an open reading frame whose function is uncertain. This CDR3 is 15 amino acids long. The ends were cut back, 0 bases at V and 0 bases at J, with 7 bases in the middle. DNA of the CDR3: TGTGCCAGAAGCTTGGAAGCGGCCTCCTACAATGAGCAGTTCTTC. Translated, it gives CARSLEAASYNEQFF.

This chain links TRBV6-5 with TRBJ1-2; 9 positions match TRBD1. Germline values: CDR1 MNHEY, CDR2 SVGAGI. The CDR3 is 13 residues long. V lost 4 bases and J lost 6; bases outside the gene matches: 3. Here the CDR3 DNA reads TGTGCCAGCAGTTGGGGACAGGGCCATGGCTACACCTTC. It is translated as CASSWGQGHGYTF.

V and J are TRBV11-3 and TRBJ2-1; D might be TRBD2 (5 bases). This CDR3 is 16 amino acids long. The V end lost 4 bases, the J end lost 0 bases, and 13 bases lay between the germline ends. Germline values: CDR1 SGHNT, CDR2 YENEEA. DNA of the CDR3: TGTGCCAGCAGCTCAGGAACGGGATTCTCCTACAATGAGCAGTTCTTC. Translation gives CASSSGTGFSYNEQFF.

The V call is TRBV5-1, the J call TRBJ2-2; TRBD2 matches 10 bases. V trimming: 4 bases; J trimming: 6 bases; junction bases outside the gene matches: 3. Germline V gene sequence: CDR1 SGHRS, CDR2 YFSETQ. The CDR3 contains 14 residues. This chain's CDR3 is CASSRTSGPGELFF. The DNA of the CDR3 is TGCGCCAGCAGCCGGACTAGCGGACCCGGGGAGCTGTTTTTT.